This is a list of T cell receptor beta chains from one sample in a study of cytomegalovirus exposure and HLA in healthy donors. Measured with immunoSEQ multiplex PCR; TCRdb has only the in-frame clones, and not every one. The data hold 20,000 to 25,000 clones, with 95% to 97% observed a single time. Specimen: PBMCs. The receptors originated from a man in his thirties or forties in good health and CMV-seropositive. The CDR3 runs from the conserved cysteine through the conserved F or W.

cdr3_aa cdr3_length v_call
CASIKRGGKTEAFF 14 TRBV6-5
CASSELGRGYGYTF 14 TRBV10-2
CASSEYPPGLAGAPNTGELFF 21 TRBV10-1
CASSDQGQGGNEQFF 15 TRBV2
CASSPGGRNEQFF 13 TRBV28
CASSHGLAGGPGTGELFF 18 TRBV5-1
CASSYHGLAGTDTQYF 16 TRBV6-5
CSVDKGLASYNEQFF 15 TRBV29-1
CASCLAGSSYNEQFF 15 TRBV5-1
CAISVVAENYEQYF 14 TRBV10-3
CASSAGNSNQPQHF 14 TRBV9
CASSTRTGNGHEQYF 15 TRBV19
CASSLRGGRTDTQYF 15 TRBV7-3
CASSFGVRWEVKNIQYF 17 TRBV28
CASSLIRSEPYEQYF 15 TRBV7-9
CASRLDSYEQYF 12 TRBV5-1